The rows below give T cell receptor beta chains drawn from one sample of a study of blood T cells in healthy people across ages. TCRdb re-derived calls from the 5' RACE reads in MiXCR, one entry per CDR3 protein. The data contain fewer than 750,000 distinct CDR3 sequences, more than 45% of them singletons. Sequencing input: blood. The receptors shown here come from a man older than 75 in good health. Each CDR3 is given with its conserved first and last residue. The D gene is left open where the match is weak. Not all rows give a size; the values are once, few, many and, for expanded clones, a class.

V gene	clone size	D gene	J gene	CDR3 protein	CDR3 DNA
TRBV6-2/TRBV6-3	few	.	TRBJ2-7	CASSYQREQYF	TGTGCCAGCAGTTACCAGCGCGAGCAGTACTTC
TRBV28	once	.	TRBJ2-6	CASTTGPGVLTF	TGTGCCAGCACCACCGGGCCTGGCGTCCTGACTTTC
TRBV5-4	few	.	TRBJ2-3	CASSPSGGASTDTQYF	TGTGCCAGCAGCCCTTCAGGGGGGGCTAGCACAGATACGCAGTATTTT
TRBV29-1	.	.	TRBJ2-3	CSVTSPAATQYF	TGCAGCGTCACCTCCCCAGCGGCTACGCAGTATTTT
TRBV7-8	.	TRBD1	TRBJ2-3	CASRPTGAQNTQYF	TGTGCCAGCAGGCCGACAGGGGCCCAAAATACGCAGTATTTT
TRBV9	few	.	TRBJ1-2	CASSVVQGRAGYTF	TGTGCCAGCAGCGTAGTACAGGGTAGAGCGGGCTACACCTTC
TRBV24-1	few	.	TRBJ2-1	CATSEGTNAYNEQFF	TGTGCCACCAGTGAAGGGACCAACGCGTACAATGAGCAGTTCTTC
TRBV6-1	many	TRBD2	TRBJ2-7	CASSRGTSGAHIAYEQYF	TGTGCCAGCAGTCGAGGGACTAGCGGCGCACACATAGCCTACGAGCAGTACTTC
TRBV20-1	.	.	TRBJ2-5	CSARVPKGVQETQYF	TGCAGTGCTAGAGTCCCCAAAGGCGTACAAGAGACCCAGTACTTC
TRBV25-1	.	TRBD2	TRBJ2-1	CASSRTGLAGGGNEQFF	TGTGCCAGCAGTAGAACGGGACTAGCGGGAGGGGGCAATGAGCAGTTCTTC
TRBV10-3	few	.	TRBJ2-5	CAISPGGARQETQYF	TGTGCCATCAGCCCTGGAGGGGCACGCCAAGAGACCCAGTACTTC
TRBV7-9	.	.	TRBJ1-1	CASSLDWDIAEAFF	TGTGCCAGCAGCTTAGATTGGGACATCGCTGAAGCTTTCTTT
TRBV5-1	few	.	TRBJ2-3	CASSQLGGRTDTQYF	TGCGCCAGCAGCCAACTGGGGGGGCGCACAGATACGCAGTATTTT
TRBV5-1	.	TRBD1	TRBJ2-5	CASSTDRAETQYF	TGCGCCAGCAGTACCGACAGGGCGGAGACCCAGTACTTC
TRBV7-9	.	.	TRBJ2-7	CASSPRDTVAYEQYF	TGTGCCAGCAGCCCACGGGACACTGTCGCCTACGAGCAGTACTTC
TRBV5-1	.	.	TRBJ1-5	CASSLAGEGQPQHF	TGCGCCAGCAGCTTGGCCGGGGAAGGTCAGCCCCAGCATTTT
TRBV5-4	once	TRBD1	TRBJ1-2	CASTPAGQGRSGYTF	TGTGCCAGCACCCCGGCCGGACAGGGGAGAAGCGGCTACACCTTC
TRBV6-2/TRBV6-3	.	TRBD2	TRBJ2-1	CASSSPWTSGNDEQFF	TGTGCCAGCAGTTCACCCTGGACTAGCGGGAACGATGAGCAGTTCTTC
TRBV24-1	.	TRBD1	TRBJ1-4	CATSDPGQPEKLFF	TGTGCCACCAGTGATCCGGGACAGCCCGAAAAACTGTTTTTT
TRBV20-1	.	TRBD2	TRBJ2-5	CSALAGGPYQETQYF	TGCAGTGCTCTCGCGGGAGGACCGTACCAAGAGACCCAGTACTTC
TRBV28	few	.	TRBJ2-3	CASSRAGGRADTQYF	TGTGCCAGCAGCCGCGCCGGGGGGCGGGCAGATACGCAGTATTTT
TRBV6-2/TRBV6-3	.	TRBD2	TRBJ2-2	CASNPAGVGAGELFF	TGTGCCAGCAATCCAGCGGGAGTCGGGGCCGGGGAGCTGTTTTTT
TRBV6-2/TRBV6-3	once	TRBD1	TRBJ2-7	CASRQPGTGTYEQYF	TGTGCCAGCAGACAACCCGGGACAGGCACCTACGAGCAGTACTTC
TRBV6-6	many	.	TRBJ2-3	CASSSRDSDTQYF	TGTGCCAGCAGTTCCCGGGACTCAGATACGCAGTATTTT
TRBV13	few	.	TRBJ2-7	CASSFGRTGEQYF	TGTGCCAGCAGCTTTGGGAGGACCGGCGAGCAGTACTTC
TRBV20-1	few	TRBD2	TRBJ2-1	CSARSGLAGYGEQFF	TGCAGTGCCCGTTCGGGACTAGCGGGATACGGGGAGCAGTTCTTC